The 29 T cell receptor beta chains below were found in one sample sequenced in a study of blood T cell repertoires in COVID-19. Sequencing was performed with immunoSEQ multiplex PCR; in TCRdb, only in-frame clones are kept and a portion is missing. Here the sample spans 180,000 or so clones, about nine tenths being singletons. Source material: peripheral blood. The receptors come from a man aged 18 to 30 with active or convalescent COVID-19.

The V and J genes are TRBV27 and TRBJ2-5, with D perhaps matching TRBD2 (5 bases). Per germline, CDR1 MNHEY and CDR2 SMNVEV (reference sequence). V was trimmed by 3 bases and J by 2 bases, leaving 10 bases between them. CDR3 size: 14 residues. CDR3 region: CASSFWGAQETQYF. The CDR3 DNA reads as TGTGCCAGCAGTTTTTGGGGAGCACAAGAGACCCAGTACTTC.

The rearrangement links TRBV19 to TRBJ1-1; the D gene is possibly TRBD1 (5 bases). CDR1 is LNHDA, CDR2 SQIVND, per germline (reference sequence). V was shortened by 1 base and J by 3 bases, with 12 bases between the two germline ends. The CDR3 has 15 amino acids. CDR3 protein: CASSIVGREHTEAFF. As DNA, the CDR3 is TGTGCCAGTAGTATAGTTGGCAGGGAACACACTGAAGCTTTCTTT.

J is TRBJ2-3 and V is TRBV27; D gene ambiguous. Trimming shortened V by 0 bases and J by 0 bases, and 4 bases separated the two germline ends. Germline V lookup: CDR1 MNHEY, CDR2 SMNVEV (reference sequence). The length of the CDR3 is 14 residues. DNA for the CDR3: TGTGCCAGCAGTTTATCCTCTAGCACAGATACGCAGTATTTT. Translation gives CASSLSSSTDTQYF.

In its sample, this clone was seen a few times. The chain recombines TRBV2 with TRBJ1-4; TRBD1 is a possible D gene (5 bases). From germline, CDR1 is SNHLY and CDR2 FYNNEI. This CDR3 region has 17 residues. V shed 6 bases and J shed 0 bases, with 17 bases lying between them. The CDR3 coding sequence is TGTGCCAGCAGGTTATTGACAGACAGTACAACTAATGAAAAACTGTTTTTT. It encodes CASRLLTDSTTNEKLFF.

This clone was detected only a few times. One end of the junction does not line up with germline, which may come from a read error. This chain connects TRBV2 to TRBJ2-5; maybe TRBD1 (6 bases). Germline CDR1 reads SNHLY; CDR2 reads FYNNEI. The CDR3 runs to 17 residues. The chain's CDR3 is CASREEETGFYQETQYF. CDR3 bases: TGTGCCAGCAGAGAAGAAGAGACAGGTTTTTACCAAGAGACCCAGTACTTC.

This clone has only a few counts. This chain joins TRBV5-5 and TRBJ1-5; D might be TRBD1 (5 bases). Germline values: CDR1 SGHKS, CDR2 YYEKEE (reference sequence). The V end lost 4 bases, the J end lost 7 bases, and 18 bases lay between the germline ends. The CDR3 consists of 15 residues. In DNA form, the CDR3 reads TGTGCCAGCAGCGTGACAGTCGACGCAAGCCAGCCCCAGCATTTT. Protein sequence: CASSVTVDASQPQHF.

In this sample, this clone turned up once. The chain joins TRBV25-1 to TRBJ2-5, with 7 nucleotides matching TRBD2. The CDR3 sequence is 16 residues long. With 2 bases clipped from V and 4 bases from J, the junction kept 10 bases outside the gene matches. CDR1 is MGHDK and CDR2 is SYGVNS in the germline V gene. The CDR3 bases are TGTGCCAGCAGTGAACTGTCCAGCGGGATTCCAGAGACCCAGTACTTC. This encodes CASSELSSGIPETQYF.

J is TRBJ1-1 and V is TRBV19, with D tentatively TRBD1 (6 bases). Germline V gene lookup returns CDR1 LNHDA and CDR2 SQIVND (reference sequence). CDR3 length: 14 residues. Between the trimmed V and J ends, which lost 3 bases and 5 bases, there was a span of 13 bases. The CDR3 coding sequence is TGTGCCAGTAGTATCGGGAACAGGGAAACTGAAGCTTTCTTT. Translated, it gives CASSIGNRETEAFF.

CDR3 bases: TGTGCCAGCAGCACCGGGACAGGGGATGGCTACACCTTC. Translation gives CASSTGTGDGYTF. This rearrangement joins TRBV27 to TRBJ1-2; TRBD1 agrees at 10 bases. Germline V gene data show CDR1 as MNHEY and CDR2 as SMNVEV (reference sequence). This CDR3 spans 13 amino acids. Trimming at V came to 6 bases and at J to 6 bases, leaving 4 bases not matched to a gene.

This clone was seen more than once but under ten times. The chain has TRBV5-1 and TRBJ2-3, with a tentative D call TRBD2 (6 bases). The CDR3 runs to 15 residues. The germline CDR1 and CDR2 sequences are SGHRS and YFSETQ. Trimming removed 4 bases from V and 0 bases from J, with 12 bases in between. The CDR3: CASSLSSASTDTQYF. CDR3 DNA sequence: TGCGCCAGCAGCCTTTCTAGCGCTAGCACAGATACGCAGTATTTT.

This clone turned up a few times. The CDR3 DNA is TGTGCCAGCAGTTTTGGGCCCTATGGCACTGAAGCTTTCTTT. Translating it yields CASSFGPYGTEAFF. The gene calls are TRBV27 and TRBJ1-1, with D uncertain. V lost 3 bases, J lost 4 bases, and 12 bases lay in between. The CDR3 length is 14 residues. Germline CDR1 reads MNHEY; CDR2 reads SMNVEV (reference sequence).

This rearrangement joins TRBV5-4 to TRBJ2-1; 15 nucleotides line up with TRBD2. J lost 0 bases, V lost 4 bases, and 8 bases had no gene match. Per germline, CDR1 SGHNT and CDR2 YYREEE (reference sequence). The CDR3 consists of 19 residues. The chain's CDR3 is CASSRGLAGGPSSYNEQFF. For the CDR3, the DNA is TGTGCCAGCAGCCGGGGACTAGCGGGAGGTCCGAGCTCCTACAATGAGCAGTTCTTC.

The chain has TRBV7-9 and TRBJ2-3, with 9 bases lining up with TRBD2. The CDR3 consists of 18 residues. With V trimmed by 4 bases and J by 1 base, 12 bases remained unmatched. Germline loops: CDR1 SEHNR, CDR2 FQNEAQ (reference sequence). Here the CDR3 reads CASSSKPSGGIGTDTQYF. CDR3 nucleotide sequence: TGTGCCAGCAGCTCAAAACCGAGCGGGGGGATAGGCACAGATACGCAGTATTTT.

The V call is TRBV6-4, the J call TRBJ2-2; the match to TRBD2 covers 12 bases. V was pared by 0 bases and J by 4 bases, with 0 bases of the junction left unmatched. From germline, CDR1 is MRHNA and CDR2 SNTAGT. The CDR3 length is 16 residues. The CDR3 reads CASSDSTSGSTGELFF. CDR3 coding DNA: TGTGCCAGCAGTGACTCGACTAGCGGGAGCACCGGGGAGCTGTTTTTT.

The J gene is TRBJ2-7, the V gene TRBV24-1; possibly TRBD1 for D (6 bases). The CDR3 consists of 16 residues. Trimming took off 8 bases at V and 3 bases at J, with 22 bases between the two ends. The germline V gene has CDR1 KGHDR and CDR2 SFDVKD. In nucleotides, the CDR3 is TGTGCCACCAAGCTCCCGGGACAACGTACGATCTACGAGCAGTACTTC. Its translation is CATKLPGQRTIYEQYF.

The gene calls are TRBV6-5 and TRBJ1-2; perhaps TRBD1 as D (5 bases). Germline V lookup: CDR1 MNHEY, CDR2 SVGAGI. The V and J ends lost 4 bases and 3 bases respectively, with 15 bases between them. This CDR3 comprises 15 residues. CDR3 region: CASSLSQGTHYGYTF. CDR3 nucleotide sequence: TGTGCCAGCAGTTTAAGCCAGGGAACCCACTATGGCTACACCTTC.

The chain uses TRBV11-2 and TRBJ2-3, with 13 bases that match TRBD2. Unmatched junction bases numbered 6, after V lost 6 bases and J lost 6 bases. This CDR3 has 15 amino acids. CDR1 is SGHAT, CDR2 FQNNGV, per germline. In DNA form, the CDR3 reads TGTGCCAGCAGGAAGGGACTAGCGGGATCCGATACGCAGTATTTT. Translation: CASRKGLAGSDTQYF.

This clone was recorded a few times. This chain uses TRBV11-2 with TRBJ2-1; D perhaps matches TRBD2 (6 bases). The CDR3 is 14 residues long. Germline values: CDR1 SGHAT, CDR2 FQNNGV. Deletions cut 0 bases from V and 9 bases from J, with 12 bases between. The CDR3, as DNA: TGTGCCAGCAGCTTAGAACCCCTGGGGGGTGAGCAGTTCTTC. Translating it yields CASSLEPLGGEQFF.

This sequence joins TRBV5-1 and TRBJ2-7, with D perhaps TRBD1 (5 bases). In germline, CDR1 is SGHRS, CDR2 YFSETQ. Trimming removed 7 bases at V and 5 bases at J, with 16 bases between. CDR3 size: 13 residues. Here the CDR3 reads CASRSDIPDEQYF. The CDR3 region has the DNA TGCGCCAGCCGCTCGGACATCCCCGACGAGCAGTACTTC.

This clone occurred a few times. The V gene is TRBV3-1 (or the pseudogene TRBV3-2), the J gene TRBJ2-5, with 7 bases lining up with TRBD2. The CDR3 has 15 residues. J gave up 5 bases and V 4 bases, and 10 bases lay outside the gene matches. From germline, CDR1 is LGHDT and CDR2 YNNKEL (reference sequence). The CDR3 loop is CASSPASGKGETQYF. CDR3 sequence (DNA): TGTGCCAGCAGCCCAGCGAGCGGGAAGGGGGAGACCCAGTACTTC.

This chain joins TRBV21-1 and TRBJ1-2; the table assigns TRBD1, which was not confirmed against the DNA. TRBV21-1 corresponds to a pseudogene. The CDR3 runs 16 residues. CDR3: CASSNTQGPANYGYTF. CDR3 coding DNA: TGTGCCAGCAGCAATACCCAGGGGCCTGCTAACTATGGCTACACCTTC.

The gene calls are TRBV7-2 and TRBJ1-5; D is uncertain. The V and J ends lost 1 base and 0 bases respectively, with 10 bases between them. This CDR3 has 16 residues. In germline, CDR1 is SGHTA, CDR2 FQGNSA. Here the CDR3 reads CASSLVSGISNQPQHF. The CDR3, as DNA: TGTGCCAGCAGCTTAGTGTCAGGTATTAGCAATCAGCCCCAGCATTTT.

This sequence joins TRBV9 and TRBJ1-6; TRBD1 aligns across 7 bases. Germline V gives CDR1 SGDLS, CDR2 YYNGEE. J lost 0 bases, V lost 0 bases, and 3 bases had no gene match. The CDR3 runs 17 residues. The DNA of the CDR3 is TGTGCCAGCAGCGTAGAGGGACAGAGCTCCTATAATTCACCCCTCCACTTT. This sequence encodes CASSVEGQSSYNSPLHF. Based on the CDR3 plus reference TRBV9 and TRBJ1-6, the full variable domain is DSGVTQTPKHLITATGQRVTLRCSPRSGDLSVYWYQQSLDQGLQFLIQYYNGEERAKGNILERFSAQQFPDLHSELNLSSLELGDSALYFCASSVEGQSSYNSPLHFGNGTRLTVT.

The chain is built from TRBV2 and TRBJ2-5; a weak D match, TRBD2 (5 bases). The CDR3 runs to 15 residues. Germline-derived CDR1 and CDR2 are SNHLY and FYNNEI. Trimming pared 5 bases from V and 0 bases from J, leaving 13 bases between. CDR3 bases: TGTGCCAGCAGTTGGGCAAGTAGCGACCAAGAGACCCAGTACTTC. Protein sequence: CASSWASSDQETQYF. Based on the CDR3 plus reference TRBV2 and TRBJ2-5, the full variable domain is EPEVTQTPSHQVTQMGQEVILRCVPISNHLYFYWYRQILGQKVEFLVSFYNNEISEKSEIFDDQFSVERPDGSNFTLKIRSTKLEDSAMYFCASSWASSDQETQYFGPGTRLLVL.

J is TRBJ1-5 and V is TRBV30; 7 bases are shared with TRBD1. There are 13 residues in the CDR3. Per germline, CDR1 GTSNPN and CDR2 SVGIG (reference sequence). Trimming removed 1 base from V and 7 bases from J; junction bases left unmatched: 4. The DNA for the CDR3 is TGTGCCTGGAGTGGACAGGGCGGCCAGCCCCAGCATTTT. The encoded protein is CAWSGQGGQPQHF.

This clone has just one count. The chain links TRBV5-6 to TRBJ2-1; weak D call: TRBD2 (6 bases). CDR1 and CDR2 (germline): SGHDT, YYEEEE. Trimming shortened V by 1 base and J by 7 bases, and 9 bases separated the two germline ends. This CDR3 has 13 residues. The CDR3 DNA sequence: TGTGCCAGCAGCTTGTATGGGGGGAATGAGCAGTTCTTC. This codes for CASSLYGGNEQFF.

The chain employs TRBV6-5 and TRBJ1-1, with D maybe TRBD1 (5 bases). This CDR3 comprises 12 residues. CDR1 is MNHEY and CDR2 is SVGAGI in the germline V gene. V shed 6 bases and J shed 5 bases, with 10 bases lying between them. The DNA of the CDR3 is TGTGCCAGCAGCATGGGGCGGACTGAAGCTTTCTTT. It specifies CASSMGRTEAFF.

The chain is built from TRBV4-2 and TRBJ1-2; 7 nucleotides agree with TRBD1. After removal of 0 bases from V and 4 bases from J, the junction contained 8 bases not matched to a gene. Germline V gives CDR1 LGHNA, CDR2 YNFKEQ. There are 16 residues in the CDR3. The CDR3 bases are TGTGCCAGCAGCCAAGAGACGGCAGGGGGACCCTATGGCTACACCTTC. Protein sequence: CASSQETAGGPYGYTF.

The chain links TRBV2 to TRBJ2-1; TRBD2 agrees at 9 bases. Losses at the gene ends were 3 bases for V and 8 bases for J; bases not matched to a gene: 8. The V gene's germline CDR1 is SNHLY and CDR2 FYNNEI. The CDR3 sequence is 15 residues long. The CDR3, as DNA: TGTGCCAGCAGTGATGCGGTAGCGGGGGCGCATGAGCAGTTCTTC. Protein sequence: CASSDAVAGAHEQFF.